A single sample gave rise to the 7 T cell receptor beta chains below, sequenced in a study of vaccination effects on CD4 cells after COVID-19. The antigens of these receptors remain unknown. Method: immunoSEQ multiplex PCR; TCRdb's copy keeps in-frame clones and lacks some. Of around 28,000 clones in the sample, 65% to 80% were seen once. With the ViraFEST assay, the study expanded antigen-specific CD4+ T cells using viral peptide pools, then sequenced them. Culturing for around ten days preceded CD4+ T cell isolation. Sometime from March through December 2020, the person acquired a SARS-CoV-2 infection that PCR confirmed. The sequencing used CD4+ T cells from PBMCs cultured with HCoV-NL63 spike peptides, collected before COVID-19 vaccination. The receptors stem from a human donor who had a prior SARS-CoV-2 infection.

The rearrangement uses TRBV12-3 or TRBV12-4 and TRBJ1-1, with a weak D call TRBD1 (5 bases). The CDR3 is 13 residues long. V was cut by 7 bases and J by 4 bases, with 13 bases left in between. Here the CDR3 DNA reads TGTGCCAGCAACAAACAGGTCTCCACTGAAGCTTTCTTT. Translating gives CASNKQVSTEAFF.

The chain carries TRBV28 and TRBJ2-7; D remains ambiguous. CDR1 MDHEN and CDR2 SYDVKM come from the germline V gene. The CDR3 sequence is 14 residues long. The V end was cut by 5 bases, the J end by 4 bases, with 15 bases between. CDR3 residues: CASSPPLPPYEQYF. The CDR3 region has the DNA TGTGCCAGCAGTCCCCCGCTCCCACCTTACGAGCAGTACTTC.

CDR3 nucleotide sequence: TGTGCCAGCGTGGGGGGTTGGGGGAGAGGTGCTGGGGCCAACGTCCTGACTTTC. It yields the protein CASVGGWGRGAGANVLTF. V gene TRBV2 combines with J gene TRBJ2-6; possible D gene TRBD2, 6 bases. Germline CDR1 is SNHLY and CDR2 is FYNNEI. V was cut by 8 bases and J by 2 bases, with 22 bases left in between. CDR3 length: 18 amino acids. Based on the CDR3 plus reference TRBV2 and TRBJ2-6, the full variable domain is EPEVTQTPSHQVTQMGQEVILRCVPISNHLYFYWYRQILGQKVEFLVSFYNNEISEKSEIFDDQFSVERPDGSNFTLKIRSTKLEDSAMYFCASVGGWGRGAGANVLTFGAGSRLTVL.

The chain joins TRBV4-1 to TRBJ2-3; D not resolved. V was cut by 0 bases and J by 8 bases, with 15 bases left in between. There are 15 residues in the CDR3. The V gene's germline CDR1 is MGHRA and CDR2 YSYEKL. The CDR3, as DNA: TGCGCCAGCAGCCAAGATTACCCCGCACAAGGTACGCAGTATTTT. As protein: CASSQDYPAQGTQYF.

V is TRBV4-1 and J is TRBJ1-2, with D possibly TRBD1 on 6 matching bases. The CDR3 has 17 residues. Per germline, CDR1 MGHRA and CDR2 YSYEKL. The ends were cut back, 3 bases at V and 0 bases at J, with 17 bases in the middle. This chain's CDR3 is CASSQVLTGTSNYGYTF. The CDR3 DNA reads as TGCGCCAGCAGCCAGGTCTTGACAGGCACTTCTAACTATGGCTACACCTTC.

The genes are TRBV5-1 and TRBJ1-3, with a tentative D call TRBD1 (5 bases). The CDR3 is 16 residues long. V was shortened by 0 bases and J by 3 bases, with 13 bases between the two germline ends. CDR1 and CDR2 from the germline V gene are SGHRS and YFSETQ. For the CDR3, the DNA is TGCGCCAGCAGCTTGGGGCCCGGGACGGTTGGAAACACCATATATTTT. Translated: CASSLGPGTVGNTIYF.

The CDR3 sequence: CASSVGQGGGYTF. CDR3 DNA: TGTGCCAGCAGTGTGGGGCAGGGCGGAGGCTACACCTTC. The gene calls are TRBV2 and TRBJ1-2, with a weak D call TRBD1 (5 bases). This CDR3 comprises 13 residues. CDR1 and CDR2 from the germline V gene are SNHLY and FYNNEI. Trimming removed 4 bases at V and 8 bases at J, with 14 bases between.